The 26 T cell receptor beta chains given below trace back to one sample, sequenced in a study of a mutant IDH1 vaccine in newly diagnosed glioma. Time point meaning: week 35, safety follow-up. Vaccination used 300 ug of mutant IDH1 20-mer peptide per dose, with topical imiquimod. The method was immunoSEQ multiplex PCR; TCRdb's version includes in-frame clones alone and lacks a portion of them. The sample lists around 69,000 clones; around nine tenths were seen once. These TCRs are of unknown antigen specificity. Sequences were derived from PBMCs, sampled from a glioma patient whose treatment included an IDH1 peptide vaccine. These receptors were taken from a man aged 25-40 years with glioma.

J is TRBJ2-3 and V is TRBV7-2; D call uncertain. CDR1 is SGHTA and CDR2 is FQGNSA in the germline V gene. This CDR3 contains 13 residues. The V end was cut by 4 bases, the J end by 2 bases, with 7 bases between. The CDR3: CASSSYNTDTQYF. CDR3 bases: TGTGCCAGCAGCTCTTACAACACAGATACGCAGTATTTT.

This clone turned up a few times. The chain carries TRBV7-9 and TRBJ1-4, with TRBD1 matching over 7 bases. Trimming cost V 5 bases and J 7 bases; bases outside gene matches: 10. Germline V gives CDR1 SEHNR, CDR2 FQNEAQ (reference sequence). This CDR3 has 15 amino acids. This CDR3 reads CASSLQGGTSEKLFF. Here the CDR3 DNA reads TGTGCCAGCAGCCTTCAGGGGGGGACGAGTGAAAAACTGTTTTTT.

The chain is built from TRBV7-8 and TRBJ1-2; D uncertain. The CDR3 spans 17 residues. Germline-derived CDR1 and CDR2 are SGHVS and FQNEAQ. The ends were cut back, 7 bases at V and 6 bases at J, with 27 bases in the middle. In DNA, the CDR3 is TGTGCCAGCAAACCTGGTGGAGGAGAGATAAAATTAGATGGCTACACCTTC. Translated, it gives CASKPGGGEIKLDGYTF.

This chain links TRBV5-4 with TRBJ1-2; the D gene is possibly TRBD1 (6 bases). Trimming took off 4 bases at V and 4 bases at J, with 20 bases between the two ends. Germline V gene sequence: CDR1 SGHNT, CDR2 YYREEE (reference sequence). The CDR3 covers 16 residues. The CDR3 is CASSPSLGGASYGYTF. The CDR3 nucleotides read TGTGCCAGCAGCCCCAGTCTCGGGGGCGCATCCTATGGCTACACCTTC.

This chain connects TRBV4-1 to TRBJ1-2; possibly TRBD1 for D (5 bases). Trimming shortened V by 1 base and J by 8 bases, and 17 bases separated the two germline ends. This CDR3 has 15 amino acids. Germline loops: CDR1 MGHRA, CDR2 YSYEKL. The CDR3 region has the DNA TGCGCCAGCAGCCAAGGTGGGGCAGGGTATGAAGGCTACACCTTC. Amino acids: CASSQGGAGYEGYTF.

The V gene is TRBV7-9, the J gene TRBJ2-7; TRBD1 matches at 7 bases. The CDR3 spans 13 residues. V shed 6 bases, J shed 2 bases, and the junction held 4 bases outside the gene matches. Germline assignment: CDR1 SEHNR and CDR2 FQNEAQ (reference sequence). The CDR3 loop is CASRSGQTYEQYF. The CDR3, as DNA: TGTGCCAGCAGGTCGGGACAGACCTACGAGCAGTACTTC.

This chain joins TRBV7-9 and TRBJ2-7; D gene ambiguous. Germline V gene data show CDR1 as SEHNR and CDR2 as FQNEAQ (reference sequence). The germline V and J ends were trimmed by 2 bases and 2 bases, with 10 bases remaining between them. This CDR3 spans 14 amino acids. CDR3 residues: CASSLYQGTYEQYF. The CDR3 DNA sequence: TGTGCCAGCAGCTTATACCAAGGGACCTACGAGCAGTACTTC.

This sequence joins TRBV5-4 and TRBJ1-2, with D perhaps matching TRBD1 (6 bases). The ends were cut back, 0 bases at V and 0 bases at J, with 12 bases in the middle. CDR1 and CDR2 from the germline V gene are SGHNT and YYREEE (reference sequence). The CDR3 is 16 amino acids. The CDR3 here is CASSLASGQTNYGYTF. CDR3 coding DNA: TGTGCCAGCAGCTTGGCCTCAGGACAGACTAACTATGGCTACACCTTC. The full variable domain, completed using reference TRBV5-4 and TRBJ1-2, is ETGVTQSPTHLIKTRGQQVTLRCSSQSGHNTVSWYQQALGQGPQFIFQYYREEENGRGNFPPRFSGLQFPNYSSELNVNALELDDSALYLCASSLASGQTNYGYTFGSGTRLTVV.

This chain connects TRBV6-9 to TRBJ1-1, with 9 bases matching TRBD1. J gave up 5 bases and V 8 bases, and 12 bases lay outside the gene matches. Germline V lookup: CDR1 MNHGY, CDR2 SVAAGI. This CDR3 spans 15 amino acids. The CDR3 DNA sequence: TGTGCCAGCCGAAGGACAGGGGCAGGGGGTACTGAAGCTTTCTTT. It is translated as CASRRTGAGGTEAFF.

The CDR3 nucleotides are TGTGCCAGCAGCACCCGACGCGCCCCCCGGTATGGCTACACCTTC. It yields the protein CASSTRRAPRYGYTF. The rearrangement uses TRBV7-8 and TRBJ1-2, with D uncertain. This CDR3 has 15 residues. Germline V gene data show CDR1 as SGHVS and CDR2 as FQNEAQ. V lost 5 bases, J lost 5 bases, and 18 bases lay in between.

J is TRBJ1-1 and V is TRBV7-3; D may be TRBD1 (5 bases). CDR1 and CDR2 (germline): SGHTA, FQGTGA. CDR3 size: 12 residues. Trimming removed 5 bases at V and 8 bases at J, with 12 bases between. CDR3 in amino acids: CASSGMAGEAFF. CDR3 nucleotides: TGTGCCAGCAGCGGAATGGCAGGGGAAGCTTTCTTT. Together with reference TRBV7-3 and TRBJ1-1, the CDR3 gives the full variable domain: GAGVSQTPSNKVTEKGKYVELRCDPISGHTALYWYRQSLGQGPEFLIYFQGTGAADDSGLPNDRFFAVRPEGSVSTLKIQRTERGDSAVYLCASSGMAGEAFFGQGTRLTVV.

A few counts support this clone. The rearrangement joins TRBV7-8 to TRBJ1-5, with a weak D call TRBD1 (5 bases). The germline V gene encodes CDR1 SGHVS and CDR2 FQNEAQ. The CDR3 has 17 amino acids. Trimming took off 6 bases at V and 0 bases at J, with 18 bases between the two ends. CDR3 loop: CASSGGTAIHSNQPQHF. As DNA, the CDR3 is TGTGCCAGCAGTGGAGGGACGGCGATTCATAGCAATCAGCCCCAGCATTTT. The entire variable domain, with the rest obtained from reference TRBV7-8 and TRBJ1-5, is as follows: GAGVSQSPRYKVAKRGQDVALRCDPISGHVSLFWYQQALGQGPEFLTYFQNEAQLDKSGLPSDRFFAERPEGSVSTLKIQRTQQEDSAVYLCASSGGTAIHSNQPQHFGDGTRLSIL.

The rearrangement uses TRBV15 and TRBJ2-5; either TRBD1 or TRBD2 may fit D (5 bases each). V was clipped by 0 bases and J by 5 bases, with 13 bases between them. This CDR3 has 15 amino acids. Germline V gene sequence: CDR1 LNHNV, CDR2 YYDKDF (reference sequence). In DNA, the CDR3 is TGTGCCACCAGCAGAGATCGTGGGGGAGATGAGACCCAGTACTTC. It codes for CATSRDRGGDETQYF.

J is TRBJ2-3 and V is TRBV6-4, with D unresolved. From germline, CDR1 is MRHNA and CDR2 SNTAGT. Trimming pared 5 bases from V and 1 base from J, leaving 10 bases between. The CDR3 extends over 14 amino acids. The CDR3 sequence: CASSFGVGTDTQYF. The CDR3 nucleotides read TGTGCCAGCAGTTTCGGAGTCGGCACAGATACGCAGTATTTT.

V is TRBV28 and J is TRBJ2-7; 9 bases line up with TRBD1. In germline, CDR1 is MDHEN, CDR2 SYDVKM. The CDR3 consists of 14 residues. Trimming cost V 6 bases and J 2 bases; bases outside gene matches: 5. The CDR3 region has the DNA TGTGCCAGCAGGGGGGACAGGGCTCCCTACGAGCAGTACTTC. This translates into CASRGDRAPYEQYF.

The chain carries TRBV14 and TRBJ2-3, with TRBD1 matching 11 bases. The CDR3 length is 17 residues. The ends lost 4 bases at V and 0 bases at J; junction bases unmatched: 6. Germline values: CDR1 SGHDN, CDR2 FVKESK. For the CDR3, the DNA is TGTGCCAGCAGCCGCGGGACAGGGGGGCCTAGCACAGATACGCAGTATTTT. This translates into CASSRGTGGPSTDTQYF.

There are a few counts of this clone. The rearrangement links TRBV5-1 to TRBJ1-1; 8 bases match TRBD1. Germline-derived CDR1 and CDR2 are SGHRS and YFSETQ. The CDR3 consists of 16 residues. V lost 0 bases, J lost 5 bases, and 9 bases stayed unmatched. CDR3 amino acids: CASSLGAGGSGTEAFF. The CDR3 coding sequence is TGCGCCAGCAGCTTGGGGGCAGGGGGCAGTGGTACTGAAGCTTTCTTT.

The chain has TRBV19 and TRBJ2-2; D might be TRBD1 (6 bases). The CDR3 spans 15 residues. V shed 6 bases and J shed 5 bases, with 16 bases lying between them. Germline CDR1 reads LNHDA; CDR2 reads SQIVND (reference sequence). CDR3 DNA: TGTGCCAGTAGCACCCAGGCAGGGGCGACCGGGGAGCTGTTTTTT. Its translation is CASSTQAGATGELFF.

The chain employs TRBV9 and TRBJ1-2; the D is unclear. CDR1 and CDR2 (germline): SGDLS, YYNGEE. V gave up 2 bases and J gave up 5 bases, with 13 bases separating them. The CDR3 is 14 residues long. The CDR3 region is CASSVEGVRYGYTF. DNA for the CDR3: TGTGCCAGCAGCGTGGAGGGTGTAAGGTATGGCTACACCTTC.

The CDR3 DNA reads TGTGCCAGCAGCCCGGGGACAGTGAACACTGAAGCTTTCTTT. Its protein product is CASSPGTVNTEAFF. The V call is TRBV9, the J call TRBJ1-1; 7 nucleotides match TRBD1. With 4 bases clipped from V and 0 bases from J, the junction kept 3 bases outside the gene matches. In germline, CDR1 is SGDLS, CDR2 YYNGEE. The CDR3 runs to 14 residues.

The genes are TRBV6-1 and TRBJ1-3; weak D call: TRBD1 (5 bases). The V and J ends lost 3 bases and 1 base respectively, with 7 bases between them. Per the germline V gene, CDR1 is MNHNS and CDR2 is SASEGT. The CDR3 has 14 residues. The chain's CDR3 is CASSDWGSGNTIYF. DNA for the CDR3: TGTGCCAGCAGTGACTGGGGGTCTGGAAACACCATATATTTT.

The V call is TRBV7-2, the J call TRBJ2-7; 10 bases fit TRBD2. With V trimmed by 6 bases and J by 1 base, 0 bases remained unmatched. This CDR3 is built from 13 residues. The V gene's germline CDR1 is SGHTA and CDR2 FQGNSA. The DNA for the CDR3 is TGTGCCAGCAGACTAGCGGGATCCTACGAGCAGTACTTC. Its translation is CASRLAGSYEQYF.

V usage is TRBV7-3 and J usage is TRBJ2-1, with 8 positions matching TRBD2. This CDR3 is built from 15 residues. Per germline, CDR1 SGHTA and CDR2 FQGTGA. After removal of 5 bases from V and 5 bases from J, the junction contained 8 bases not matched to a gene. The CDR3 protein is CASSTGTRNHNEQFF. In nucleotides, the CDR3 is TGTGCCAGCAGCACCGGGACTAGGAATCACAATGAGCAGTTCTTC.

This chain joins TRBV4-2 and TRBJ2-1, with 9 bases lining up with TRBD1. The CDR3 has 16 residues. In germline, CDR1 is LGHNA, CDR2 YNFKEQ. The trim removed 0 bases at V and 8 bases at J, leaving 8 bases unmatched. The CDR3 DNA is TGTGCCAGCAGCCAAGAGTTCCGGACAGGGGAACATGAGCAGTTCTTC. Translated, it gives CASSQEFRTGEHEQFF.

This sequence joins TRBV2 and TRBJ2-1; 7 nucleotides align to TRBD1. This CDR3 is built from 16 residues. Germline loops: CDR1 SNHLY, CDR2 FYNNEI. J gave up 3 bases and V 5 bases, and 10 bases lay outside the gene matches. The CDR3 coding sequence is TGTGCCAGCAGTCCTACAGGGGTTGGATTCTACAATGAGCAGTTCTTC. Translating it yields CASSPTGVGFYNEQFF.

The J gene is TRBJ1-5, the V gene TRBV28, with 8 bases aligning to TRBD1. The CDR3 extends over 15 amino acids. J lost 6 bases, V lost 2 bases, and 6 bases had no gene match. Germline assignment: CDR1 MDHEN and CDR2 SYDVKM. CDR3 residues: CASSLGQGRTQPQHF. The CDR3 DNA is TGTGCCAGCAGTTTAGGACAGGGAAGGACTCAGCCCCAGCATTTT.